These 25 T cell receptor beta chains originate from one sample sequenced in a study of CD8 T cells in ankylosing spondylitis. TCRdb analysed the 5' RACE reads with MiXCR anew, one entry per CDR3 protein. This sample carries a few hundred thousand distinct CDR3 sequences, about a sixth of them seen once, and the ten largest clones take about a third. Specimen: blood, either unsorted or a sorted T cell fraction (not recorded which). The receptor set was obtained from a male donor with ankylosing spondylitis or in good health (not recorded which).

There are many counts of this clonotype. This chain connects TRBV29-1 to TRBJ2-1; 12 nucleotides align to TRBD2. The CDR3 is 19 residues long. With V trimmed by 1 base and J by 0 bases, 10 bases remained unmatched. Germline CDR1 SQVTM, CDR2 ANQGSEA. Written as DNA, the CDR3 is TGCAGCGTTGAAGCCGGTGGGACTAGCGGGCTTAGCTCCTACAATGAGCAGTTCTTC. Residues: CSVEAGGTSGLSSYNEQFF.

The rearrangement joins TRBV27 to TRBJ2-7; D is ambiguous. Germline loops: CDR1 MNHEY, CDR2 SMNVEV (reference sequence). This CDR3 contains 14 residues. Deletions cut 5 bases from V and 2 bases from J, with 13 bases between. CDR3 sequence reads: CASSVTGFPYEQYF. CDR3 sequence (DNA): TGTGCCAGCAGTGTGACCGGTTTCCCCTACGAGCAGTACTTC.

V gene TRBV29-1 combines with J gene TRBJ2-1; D is uncertain. Trimming took 4 bases from V and 5 from J, leaving 9 bases between them. Looked up from germline, CDR1 is SQVTM and CDR2 is ANQGSEA. CDR3 length equals 12 residues. The CDR3 protein is CSVVASNNEQFF. DNA of the CDR3: TGCAGCGTTGTTGCGTCGAACAATGAGCAGTTCTTC.

This clonotype was seen at least ten times. The rearrangement joins TRBV5-1 to TRBJ2-2; D gene uncertain. The CDR3 contains 16 residues. V lost 4 bases, J lost 0 bases, and 13 bases lay in between. The germline V gene has CDR1 SGHRS and CDR2 YFSETQ. CDR3 coding DNA: TGCGCCAGCAGCGTGGCAGGCATAACGAACACCGGGGAGCTGTTTTTT. Translation: CASSVAGITNTGELFF.

This chain uses TRBV12-3 or TRBV12-4 with TRBJ2-1; 10 bases line up with TRBD2. Losses at the gene ends were 2 bases for V and 7 bases for J; bases not matched to a gene: 5. This CDR3 comprises 15 residues. CDR3 DNA sequence: TGTGCCAGCAGTTTAATGGGACTAGCGAGTAATGAGCAGTTCTTC. Protein: CASSLMGLASNEQFF.

This clonotype was seen at least ten times. This rearrangement joins TRBV6-6 to TRBJ1-2; D is undetermined. The CDR3 extends over 13 amino acids. Germline V lookup: CDR1 MNHNY, CDR2 SVGAGI (reference sequence). Between the trimmed V and J ends, which lost 6 bases and 7 bases, there was a span of 15 bases. The CDR3 loop is CASSPLRLSGYTF. CDR3 coding DNA: TGTGCCAGCAGCCCTCTGCGGCTTTCTGGCTACACCTTC.

This clonotype appeared many times. The chain combines TRBV4-1 with TRBJ2-3; D is unclear. V dropped 0 bases and J dropped 4 bases, with 8 bases sitting between them. CDR1 is MGHRA, CDR2 YSYEKL, per germline. The CDR3 consists of 14 residues. CDR3 protein: CASSQDGKPDTQYF. DNA of the CDR3: TGCGCCAGCAGCCAAGATGGGAAACCAGATACGCAGTATTTT.

About this clonotype: A single base separates this from a much larger clone, so it may be a read error. A read error is likely, as this CDR3 ends without the conserved phenylalanine or tryptophan. The rearrangement uses TRBV6-1 and TRBJ2-2; D not certain. V shed 2 bases and J shed 5 bases, with 6 bases lying between them. Germline V gene sequence: CDR1 MNHNS, CDR2 SASEGT. This CDR3 spans 13 amino acids. CDR3 region: CASSEQQTGELFL. In nucleotides, the CDR3 is TGTGCCAGCAGTGAACAGCAGACCGGGGAGCTGTTTCTT.

This clonotype showed up just a few times. This chain links TRBV12-3 or TRBV12-4 with TRBJ2-3; 12 positions match TRBD2. Trimming took 5 bases from V and 5 from J; bases not matched to a gene: 5. The CDR3 runs 15 residues. CDR3 DNA sequence: TGTGCCAGCAGTCTGACTAGCGGGAGAGGAGATACGCAGTATTTT. Translation: CASSLTSGRGDTQYF.

This clonotype showed up just once. A read error is possible here, since a much larger clone lies one base away. V usage is TRBV29-1 and J usage is TRBJ1-1, with a weak D call TRBD1 (6 bases). Germline CDR1 reads SQVTM; CDR2 reads ANQGSEA. This CDR3 has 12 residues. Trimming left V 4 bases short and J 11 bases short, with 17 bases between. The CDR3 region has the DNA TGCAGCGTTGGGGCCCCGGGACAACAGGCTTTCTTT. Protein: CSVGAPGQQAFF.

J is TRBJ2-7 and V is TRBV15, with D perhaps assigned TRBD1 or TRBD2 (5 bases each). Trimming removed 1 base from V and 3 bases from J, with 13 bases in between. CDR3 length: 15 residues. Germline CDR1 reads LNHNV; CDR2 reads YYDKDF (reference sequence). This CDR3 reads CATSRGQTGGYEQYF. Written as DNA, the CDR3 is TGTGCCACCAGCAGAGGACAGACTGGGGGCTACGAGCAGTACTTC. Complete variable domain (other parts from reference TRBV15 and TRBJ2-7): DAMVIQNPRYQVTQFGKPVTLSCSQTLNHNVMYWYQQKSSQAPKLLFHYYDKDFNNEADTPDNFQSRRPNTSFCFLDIRSPGLGDTAMYLCATSRGQTGGYEQYFGPGTRLTVT.

The J gene is TRBJ2-5, the V gene TRBV29-1; a possible D gene is TRBD2 (5 bases). Trimming cost V 0 bases and J 3 bases, with 11 bases left between them. Germline loops: CDR1 SQVTM, CDR2 ANQGSEA. The CDR3 extends over 14 amino acids. The CDR3 loop is CSVEDLQREETQYF. CDR3 sequence (DNA): TGCAGCGTTGAAGATCTCCAGAGGGAAGAGACCCAGTACTTC.

With regard to this clonotype: A read error may produce the germline difference seen at one junction end. The chain uses TRBV5-1 and TRBJ2-3; 13 positions agree with TRBD2. This CDR3 spans 14 amino acids. Germline CDR1 is SGHRS and CDR2 is YFSETQ. Written as DNA, the CDR3 is TGCGCCAGCAGCTTGGATGGGACTAGCGGGACAGAACTGTTT. Encoded protein: CASSLDGTSGTELF. The full variable domain, in which reference TRBV5-1 and TRBJ2-3 provide the parts outside the CDR3, is KAGVTQTPRYLIKTRGQQVTLSCSPISGHRSVSWYQQTPGQGLQFLFEYFSETQRNKGNFPGRFSGRQFSNSRSEMNVSTLELGDSALYLCASSLDGTSGTELFGPGTRLTVL.

In this sample, this clonotype turned up a few times. The chain is built from TRBV27 and TRBJ2-5; D uncertain. Trimming cost V 2 bases and J 2 bases, with 9 bases left between them. Germline CDR1 and CDR2: MNHEY and SMNVEV (reference sequence). The CDR3 covers 14 residues. DNA for the CDR3: TGTGCCAGCAGTTTACGACTCCAACAAGAGACCCAGTACTTC. It translates to CASSLRLQQETQYF.

This clonotype was counted a few times. The rearrangement joins TRBV12-3 or TRBV12-4 to TRBJ2-3; TRBD1 matches at 8 bases. Trimming cost V 4 bases and J 5 bases; bases outside gene matches: 5. The CDR3 is 14 residues long. For the CDR3, the DNA is TGTGCCAGCAGTTGGACAGGGCGCCAAGATACGCAGTATTTT. This encodes CASSWTGRQDTQYF.

This clonotype was detected only a few times. The V and J genes are TRBV11-2 and TRBJ2-7; 8 positions agree with TRBD2. The J segment lost 7 bases and the V segment lost 7 bases, leaving 12 bases of the junction unmatched. The germline gives CDR1 SGHAT, CDR2 FQNNGV. The CDR3 is made up of 14 amino acids. In DNA form, the CDR3 reads TGTGCCAGCACCCCGGGACTAGTGCTGTATGAGCAGTACTTC. This encodes CASTPGLVLYEQYF.

The chain employs TRBV6-5 and TRBJ2-5; D is uncertain. Germline assignment: CDR1 MNHEY and CDR2 SVGAGI. Trimming removed 8 bases from V and 4 bases from J, with 8 bases in between. The CDR3 has 11 residues. The CDR3 DNA follows: TGTGCCAGCCATTCAGGAGAGACCCAGTACTTC. This encodes CASHSGETQYF.

This clonotype has only a few counts. This chain uses TRBV29-1 with TRBJ2-7, with a tentative D call TRBD2 (7 bases). The germline V gene encodes CDR1 SQVTM and CDR2 ANQGSEA. This CDR3 spans 13 amino acids. V shed 4 bases and J shed 2 bases, with 12 bases lying between them. The CDR3 sequence is CSVASGDTYEQYF. The CDR3 nucleotides are TGCAGCGTTGCCAGCGGGGACACCTACGAGCAGTACTTC.

This clonotype was found a few times. This rearrangement joins TRBV6-5 to TRBJ2-7, with D unclear. Germline loops: CDR1 MNHEY, CDR2 SVGAGI. The CDR3 is 17 residues long. The V gene lost 0 bases and the J gene lost 2 bases, with 17 bases spanning the gap. The CDR3 sequence is CASSYSISRQAAYEQYF. In DNA form, the CDR3 reads TGTGCCAGCAGTTACTCGATCAGCCGGCAGGCTGCCTACGAGCAGTACTTC.

This clonotype showed up just a few times. This chain joins TRBV4-1 and TRBJ1-1; D perhaps matches TRBD1 (5 bases). Looked up from germline, CDR1 is MGHRA and CDR2 is YSYEKL. This CDR3 has 15 residues. Trimming removed 3 bases at V and 1 base at J, with 12 bases between. Written as DNA, the CDR3 is TGCGCCAGCAGCCAGCAGGGCTATGGGAACACTGAAGCTTTCTTT. Translation: CASSQQGYGNTEAFF.

This clonotype has a handful of counts. The chain carries TRBV5-1 and TRBJ1-2; 12 bases match TRBD1. Germline values: CDR1 SGHRS, CDR2 YFSETQ. J gave up 4 bases and V 4 bases, and 5 bases lay outside the gene matches. This CDR3 spans 15 amino acids. The CDR3 region has the DNA TGCGCCAGCAGCGCCGGGACAGGGGGCGGCTATGGCTACACCTTC. It yields the protein CASSAGTGGGYGYTF.

This clonotype was detected a few times. The chain recombines TRBV15 with TRBJ2-2; D perhaps matches TRBD1 (6 bases). V lost 9 bases to trimming and J lost 1 base, with 9 bases between them. The CDR3 is 13 residues long. Germline values: CDR1 LNHNV, CDR2 YYDKDF (reference sequence). CDR3 coding DNA: TGTGCCACAGTACAGGGGAACACCGGGGAGCTGTTTTTT. Translated: CATVQGNTGELFF.

This chain links TRBV9 with TRBJ2-7; D tentatively reads TRBD1 or TRBD2 (5 bases each). The CDR3 loop spans 15 amino acids. Germline CDR1 SGDLS, CDR2 YYNGEE. Trimming took 4 bases from V and 3 from J, leaving 17 bases between them. The CDR3 nucleotides read TGTGCCAGCAGCCTCTTCTCCGGTGGGGGCTACGAGCAGTACTTC. Translated, it gives CASSLFSGGGYEQYF.

This clonotype was seen more than once but under ten times. The genes are TRBV24-1 and TRBJ2-1; D not resolved. There are 10 residues in the CDR3. From germline, CDR1 is KGHDR and CDR2 SFDVKD. V dropped 8 bases and J dropped 5 bases, with 3 bases sitting between them. The CDR3 region has the DNA TGTGCCACCAACAACAATGAGCAGTTCTTC. This gives the protein CATNNNEQFF.

V gene TRBV7-8 combines with J gene TRBJ2-4, with D maybe TRBD2 (6 bases). This CDR3 contains 16 residues. V lost 4 bases and J lost 0, with 13 bases in between. CDR1 SGHVS and CDR2 FQNEAQ come from the germline V gene. Here the CDR3 reads CASSSVAEIAKNIQYF. CDR3 nucleotide sequence: TGTGCCAGCAGCTCGGTAGCGGAAATAGCCAAAAACATTCAGTACTTC.